Each of the 12 T cell receptor beta chains below was sequenced from the same sample in a study of technical replicates of blood from several donors. Using immunoSEQ multiplex PCR, the repertoire was profiled, and TCRdb retains in-frame clones only, with some absent. Of 80,000 to 95,000 clones in the sample, just over 95% were seen once. The material sequenced was T cells isolated from PBMCs. The receptors come from a human donor in good health.

This chain uses TRBV27 with TRBJ1-1; D ambiguous. The CDR3 is 15 amino acids. CDR1 and CDR2 (germline): MNHEY, SMNVEV (reference sequence). The V and J ends lost 3 bases and 1 base respectively, with 12 bases between them. CDR3 in DNA: TGTGCCAGCAGTTTGGAGGGATGGGGGAACACTGAAGCTTTCTTT. Encoded protein: CASSLEGWGNTEAFF.

The CDR3 loop reads CASSYQTSGRIDTQYF. The DNA for the CDR3 is TGTGCCAGTAGTTATCAGACTAGCGGGAGGATAGATACGCAGTATTTT. The chain has TRBV19 and TRBJ2-3; 13 positions agree with TRBD2. With V trimmed by 5 bases and J by 5 bases, 7 bases remained unmatched. Germline V gene data show CDR1 as LNHDA and CDR2 as SQIVND (reference sequence). CDR3 length: 16 residues.

The J gene is TRBJ2-3, the V gene TRBV11-1; 9 nucleotides align to TRBD2. After removal of 5 bases from V and 7 bases from J, the junction contained 7 bases not matched to a gene. This CDR3 contains 14 residues. CDR1 is SGHAT and CDR2 is FQDESV in the germline V gene (reference sequence). CDR3 nucleotides: TGTGCCAGCAGCCGTTGGACTAGCGAGTATACGCAGTATTTT. It yields the protein CASSRWTSEYTQYF.

This chain uses TRBV11-3 with TRBJ2-1; D not certain. V was pared by 0 bases and J by 6 bases, with 3 bases between. This CDR3 region has 12 residues. Germline CDR1 reads SGHNT; CDR2 reads YENEEA. The CDR3, as DNA: TGTGCCAGCAGCTTAGAAGCCAATGAGCAGTTCTTC. Protein: CASSLEANEQFF.

J is TRBJ2-7 and V is TRBV4-1; weak D call: TRBD2 (6 bases). This CDR3 has 16 amino acids. Trimming took 0 bases from V and 1 from J, leaving 13 bases between them. Per the germline V gene, CDR1 is MGHRA and CDR2 is YSYEKL. Here the CDR3 reads CASSQENGRGSYEQYF. The CDR3 nucleotides read TGCGCCAGCAGCCAAGAAAACGGGAGAGGTTCCTACGAGCAGTACTTC.

The chain uses TRBV30 and TRBJ2-3, with TRBD1 as a possible D gene (5 bases). CDR3 length: 14 residues. Between the trimmed V and J ends, which lost 8 bases and 6 bases, there was a span of 21 bases. Germline V CDR1 and CDR2: GTSNPN, SVGIG (reference sequence). The CDR3 sequence is CASGHPGGADTQYF. The CDR3 DNA reads as TGTGCCAGTGGACATCCCGGTGGCGCGGATACGCAGTATTTT.

The chain joins TRBV5-1 to TRBJ2-7; D remains unclear. Germline assignment: CDR1 SGHRS and CDR2 YFSETQ. V dropped 0 bases and J dropped 4 bases, with 8 bases sitting between them. CDR3 length equals 13 residues. CDR3 amino acids: CASSLGLEYEQYF. As DNA, the CDR3 is TGCGCCAGCAGCTTGGGGCTAGAGTACGAGCAGTACTTC.

This clone was seen just once. The chain has TRBV9 and TRBJ2-5; tentative D call: TRBD2 (7 bases). The V gene lost 7 bases and the J gene lost 4 bases, with 20 bases spanning the gap. The germline gives CDR1 SGDLS, CDR2 YYNGEE. The CDR3 is 15 amino acids. The CDR3 region has the DNA TGTGCCAGCGCTGAGGGGGAGGGCCTGGCAGAGACCCAGTACTTC. It codes for CASAEGEGLAETQYF.

The rearrangement links TRBV5-6 to TRBJ2-7; a possible D gene is TRBD2 (6 bases). V lost 3 bases and J lost 3, with 7 bases in between. CDR3 length: 12 amino acids. CDR1 and CDR2 (germline): SGHDT, YYEEEE. The CDR3 region is CASSYGGYEQYF. The CDR3 nucleotides read TGTGCCAGCAGCTACGGGGGCTACGAGCAGTACTTC.

The rearrangement joins TRBV11-1 to TRBJ1-1, with D perhaps TRBD1 (6 bases). The germline V gene encodes CDR1 SGHAT and CDR2 FQDESV (reference sequence). The CDR3 length is 17 residues. Trimming removed 6 bases at V and 3 bases at J, with 23 bases between. The CDR3 region has the DNA TGTGCCAGCAGTATTACCGGGACAAGGCAAATCTACACTGAAGCTTTCTTT. This sequence encodes CASSITGTRQIYTEAFF.

This clone was counted a single time. The rearrangement uses TRBV28 and TRBJ2-1; 9 bases line up with TRBD2. V shed 5 bases, J shed 8 bases, and the junction held 7 bases outside the gene matches. The germline gives CDR1 MDHEN, CDR2 SYDVKM. The CDR3 consists of 14 residues. The CDR3 sequence is CASSLEREVHEQFF. In nucleotides, the CDR3 is TGTGCCAGCAGTCTCGAGCGGGAGGTGCATGAGCAGTTCTTC.

The chain employs TRBV23-1 and TRBJ2-3; a weak D match, TRBD2 (5 bases). TRBV23-1 is classed as an ORF, of uncertain function. Trimming pared 0 bases from V and 1 base from J, leaving 20 bases between. The CDR3 is made up of 19 amino acids. CDR3 in amino acids: CASSQSRRLACTGTDTQYF. CDR3 nucleotides: TGCGCCAGCAGTCAATCTCGGCGGCTAGCCTGCACGGGCACAGATACGCAGTATTTT.